The 27 T cell receptor beta chains below were found in one sample sequenced in a study of shared clonotypes between healthy human individuals (dated by TCRdb to 2020 to 2021). Receptors were amplified or captured by the immunoSEQ multiplex PCR assay. The source is immuneACCESS, and TCRdb retained only in-frame sequences with V and J called. Part of the clones is not carried over; for the studies checked, unresolved V genes explain less than half of this, and the remainder is unexplained. This sample is represented by some 320,000 clones; over 75% of them were singletons. The ten largest clones capture around 15% of the sample. Sequences were obtained from memory CD8+ T cells sorted from blood. This specimen's cell subset or site label, interpreted: CD45RO+ cells pooled with CCR7-negative TemRA cells. These receptors all come from a man between 18 and 35 years old in good health.

The chain is built from TRBV9 and TRBJ1-2; TRBD1 might be the D (5 bases). Trimming took off 0 bases at V and 6 bases at J, with 21 bases between the two ends. The CDR3 has 17 amino acids. Germline CDR1 reads SGDLS; CDR2 reads YYNGEE. The CDR3 here is CASSVDPSMFGGNGYTF. DNA of the CDR3: TGTGCCAGCAGCGTAGATCCGTCCATGTTTGGGGGGAATGGCTACACCTTC. The full variable domain, its missing parts supplied by reference TRBV9 and TRBJ1-2, is DSGVTQTPKHLITATGQRVTLRCSPRSGDLSVYWYQQSLDQGLQFLIQYYNGEERAKGNILERFSAQQFPDLHSELNLSSLELGDSALYFCASSVDPSMFGGNGYTFGSGTRLTVV.

The chain combines TRBV4-3 with TRBJ2-1; 10 nucleotides line up with TRBD2. The CDR3 covers 15 residues. Trimming cost V 3 bases and J 4 bases; bases outside gene matches: 3. Germline CDR1 is LGHNA and CDR2 is YSLEER. CDR3 coding DNA: TGCGCCAGCAGCCAGCTAGCGGGAGATTACAATGAGCAGTTCTTC. This translates into CASSQLAGDYNEQFF.

This chain joins TRBV27 and TRBJ1-1; 9 bases map to TRBD1. The trim removed 5 bases at V and 3 bases at J, leaving 4 bases unmatched. CDR1 is MNHEY, CDR2 SMNVEV, per germline (reference sequence). The CDR3 covers 14 residues. Here the CDR3 reads CASSLRQGDTEAFF. For the CDR3, the DNA is TGTGCCAGCAGTCTGCGACAGGGGGACACTGAAGCTTTCTTT.

This clone turned up a few times. The chain uses TRBV6-6 and TRBJ2-7, with 10 nucleotides matching TRBD2. This CDR3 is built from 13 residues. Germline CDR1 and CDR2: MNHNY and SVGAGI (reference sequence). The junction had 1 base not matched to a gene; V was cut back by 6 bases and J by 2 bases. CDR3 in DNA: TGTGCCAGCAGAGGACTAGCGGCCTACGAGCAGTACTTC. It encodes CASRGLAAYEQYF.

This clone appeared a single time. V and J are TRBV2 and TRBJ2-2; TRBD2 matches 10 bases. There are 17 residues in the CDR3. Germline assignment: CDR1 SNHLY and CDR2 FYNNEI. The V segment lost 5 bases and the J segment 2 bases; nucleotides outside the gene matches: 8. The CDR3 DNA reads as TGTGCCAGCAGTTCCGGGACTAGCGTTGGAAACACCGGGGAGCTGTTTTTT. This sequence encodes CASSSGTSVGNTGELFF.

The chain links TRBV5-1 to TRBJ2-3, with 12 bases identical to TRBD2. V gave up 4 bases and J gave up 5 bases; unmatched junction bases: 14. CDR1 and CDR2 from the germline V gene are SGHRS and YFSETQ. The CDR3 consists of 18 residues. In DNA form, the CDR3 reads TGCGCCAGCAGCGTTGCCCCCCCACTAGCGGGGGGACTAGATACGCAGTATTTT. Its translation: CASSVAPPLAGGLDTQYF.

The chain links TRBV28 to TRBJ2-7, with a possible D match to TRBD1 (6 bases). There are 19 residues in the CDR3. V lost 4 bases, J lost 4 bases, and 29 bases lay in between. The germline gives CDR1 MDHEN, CDR2 SYDVKM. CDR3: CASSSIRDTGPHFIYEQYF. CDR3 nucleotide sequence: TGTGCCAGCAGTTCCATCCGGGACACAGGTCCCCACTTTATATACGAGCAGTACTTC.

The rearrangement joins TRBV27 to TRBJ1-5, with D unclear. CDR3 length: 10 amino acids. The V end lost 11 bases, the J end lost 7 bases, and 9 bases lay between the germline ends. Germline V CDR1 and CDR2: MNHEY, SMNVEV (reference sequence). CDR3 sequence (DNA): TGTGCCCCCAAGGAGCAGCCCCAGCATTTT. It is translated as CAPKEQPQHF.

This clone has just one count. The chain couples TRBV6-5 to TRBJ2-7; D gene unclear. The CDR3 extends over 13 amino acids. The V end was cut by 0 bases, the J end by 5 bases, with 8 bases between. Germline values: CDR1 MNHEY, CDR2 SVGAGI. The CDR3 loop reads CASSYSRLHEQYF. As DNA, the CDR3 is TGTGCCAGCAGTTACTCACGGCTCCACGAGCAGTACTTC.

The chain combines TRBV16 with TRBJ1-5; TRBD1 might be the D (5 bases). Germline values: CDR1 KGHSY, CDR2 FQNENV. CDR3 size: 16 residues. Trimming removed 0 bases from V and 5 bases from J, with 14 bases in between. The CDR3 DNA reads TGTGCCAGCAGCCAATCAACCGGGACTAATGATCAGCCCCAGCATTTT. Its protein product is CASSQSTGTNDQPQHF.

CDR3 region: CASSLGGETEAFF. CDR3 sequence (DNA): TGTGCCAGCAGCTTGGGGGGCGAAACTGAAGCTTTCTTT. The rearrangement uses TRBV5-6 and TRBJ1-1, with a tentative D call TRBD1 (5 bases). The CDR3 sequence is 13 residues long. Germline CDR1 and CDR2: SGHDT and YYEEEE. V was pared by 0 bases and J by 5 bases, with 8 bases between.

DNA for the CDR3: TGTGCCAGCAGCTTCTCTGGCGGATACGAGCAGTACTTC. Translated, it gives CASSFSGGYEQYF. The rearrangement links TRBV7-2 to TRBJ2-7, with D hard to call. The V gene's germline CDR1 is SGHTA and CDR2 FQGNSA. The V end was cut by 3 bases, the J end by 4 bases, with 10 bases between. This CDR3 comprises 13 residues. Filled out from reference TRBV7-2 and TRBJ2-7, the complete variable domain reads GAGVSQSPSNKVTEKGKDVELRCDPISGHTALYWYRQSLGQGLEFLIYFQGNSAPDKSGLPSDRFSAERTGGSVSTLTIQRTQQEDSAVYLCASSFSGGYEQYFGPGTRLTVT.

The chain combines TRBV13 with TRBJ2-7, with a possible D match to TRBD1 (6 bases). The better agreement between TRBJ2-1 and the DNA end casts doubt on the J call. The CDR3 length is 14 residues. Per the germline V gene, CDR1 is PRHDT and CDR2 is FYEKMQ (reference sequence). The CDR3 reads CASSLVRGDNEQFF. The CDR3 DNA sequence: TGTGCCAGCAGCTTGGTCAGGGGCGACAATGAGCAGTTCTTC.

The chain uses TRBV11-2 and TRBJ1-4; perhaps TRBD1 as D (5 bases). The V and J ends lost 1 base and 7 bases respectively, with 7 bases between them. The germline V gene encodes CDR1 SGHAT and CDR2 FQNNGV. The CDR3 runs to 13 residues. The CDR3 is CASSLAGGEKLFF. CDR3 coding DNA: TGTGCCAGCAGCTTAGCTGGGGGTGAAAAACTGTTTTTT.

V usage is TRBV28 and J usage is TRBJ1-1, with TRBD1 identical over 7 bases. With 10 bases clipped from V and 3 bases from J, the junction kept 8 bases outside the gene matches. CDR3 size: 13 residues. Germline V gives CDR1 MDHEN, CDR2 SYDVKM. CDR3 protein: CATIQGGDTEAFF. The CDR3 DNA is TGTGCCACCATCCAGGGGGGCGACACTGAAGCTTTCTTT. Full variable domain (missing parts from reference TRBV28 and TRBJ1-1): DVKVTQSSRYLVKRTGEKVFLECVQDMDHENMFWYRQDPGLGLRLIYFSYDVKMKEKGDIPEGYSVSREKKERFSLILESASTNQTSMYLCATIQGGDTEAFFGQGTRLTVV.

J is TRBJ1-5 and V is TRBV27, with no clear D. Per the germline V gene, CDR1 is MNHEY and CDR2 is SMNVEV (reference sequence). This CDR3 has 14 residues. V lost 7 bases, J lost 2 bases, and 12 bases lay in between. CDR3 nucleotides: TGTGCCAGCACCCGGTGGCAGGGCAATCAGCCCCAGCATTTT. Translation gives CASTRWQGNQPQHF.

The V and J genes are TRBV7-9 and TRBJ1-1; no definite D call. CDR1 and CDR2 from the germline V gene are SEHNR and FQNEAQ (reference sequence). V was trimmed by 5 bases and J by 6 bases, leaving 7 bases between them. This CDR3 spans 11 amino acids. CDR3 coding DNA: TGTGCCAGCAGCGAGCCCCCTGAAGCTTTCTTT. Amino acid sequence: CASSEPPEAFF.

This chain connects TRBV6-1 to TRBJ1-4; D ambiguous. CDR3 length: 14 amino acids. Germline loops: CDR1 MNHNS, CDR2 SASEGT. The V gene lost 6 bases and the J gene lost 5 bases, with 13 bases spanning the gap. The CDR3 bases are TGTGCCAGCAGGGAGGAAGGGTGGAATGAAAAACTGTTTTTT. Residues: CASREEGWNEKLFF.

CDR3 in amino acids: CASSEYRGMGGEQYF. The CDR3 DNA is TGTGCCAGCAGTGAGTACAGGGGAATGGGCGGCGAGCAGTACTTC. The chain combines TRBV6-1 with TRBJ2-7, with 7 bases that match TRBD1. J lost 6 bases, V lost 3 bases, and 11 bases had no gene match. This CDR3 region has 15 residues. Germline CDR1 is MNHNS and CDR2 is SASEGT.

This rearrangement joins TRBV28 to TRBJ2-7; 8 nucleotides match TRBD2. With V trimmed by 3 bases and J by 1 base, 5 bases remained unmatched. The germline V gene has CDR1 MDHEN and CDR2 SYDVKM. The CDR3 covers 15 residues. The CDR3 DNA reads TGTGCCAGCAGTTTCTCGCGGGAGGTTTCCTACGAGCAGTACTTC. As protein: CASSFSREVSYEQYF.

The chain uses TRBV13 and TRBJ2-1, with 9 bases matching TRBD1. After removal of 5 bases from V and 4 bases from J, the junction contained 9 bases not matched to a gene. The CDR3 extends over 16 amino acids. Germline lookup yields CDR1 PRHDT and CDR2 FYEKMQ (reference sequence). This CDR3 reads CASSGTGSLEYNEQFF. CDR3 in DNA: TGTGCCAGCAGCGGGACAGGGTCCCTGGAATACAATGAGCAGTTCTTC. Complete variable domain (other parts from reference TRBV13 and TRBJ2-1): AAGVIQSPRHLIKEKRETATLKCYPIPRHDTVYWYQQGPGQDPQFLISFYEKMQSDKGSIPDRFSAQQFSDYHSELNMSSLELGDSALYFCASSGTGSLEYNEQFFGPGTRLTVL.

V and J are TRBV7-9 and TRBJ2-4; the D call may be TRBD1 or TRBD2 (5 bases each). This CDR3 is 19 amino acids long. Trimming cost V 4 bases and J 3 bases, with 25 bases left between them. Germline-derived CDR1 and CDR2 are SEHNR and FQNEAQ (reference sequence). CDR3 loop: CASSSSVVGTNGDKNIQYF. CDR3 in DNA: TGTGCCAGCAGCTCGTCCGTAGTAGGGACCAACGGCGACAAAAACATTCAGTACTTC.

V and J are TRBV27 and TRBJ2-1; D unclear. CDR3 length: 13 residues. Germline CDR1 is MNHEY and CDR2 is SMNVEV (reference sequence). Trimming removed 3 bases from V and 8 bases from J, with 11 bases in between. The CDR3 coding sequence is TGTGCCAGCAGTTTTTCGGGCTGGGATGAGCAGTTCTTC. Translating it yields CASSFSGWDEQFF.

This clone has only a few counts. V is TRBV4-1 and J is TRBJ2-5; TRBD2 aligns across 7 bases. Germline V CDR1 and CDR2: MGHRA, YSYEKL. Trimming took 4 bases from V and 5 from J; bases not matched to a gene: 10. The CDR3 extends over 15 amino acids. CDR3 sequence (DNA): TGCGCCAGCAGCCCTCTCCCCCAGGGAGGGGAGACCCAGTACTTC. It yields the protein CASSPLPQGGETQYF.

The rearrangement links TRBV28 to TRBJ1-1; no definite D call. This CDR3 contains 13 residues. The V gene's germline CDR1 is MDHEN and CDR2 SYDVKM. Trimming took off 1 base at V and 6 bases at J, with 9 bases between the two ends. CDR3 sequence: CASSLSGHAEAFF. CDR3 in DNA: TGTGCCAGCAGTTTATCGGGTCACGCTGAAGCTTTCTTT.

J is TRBJ2-7 and V is TRBV13; D gene ambiguous. Trimming cost V 1 base and J 3 bases, with 7 bases left between them. This CDR3 is built from 13 residues. Germline CDR1 reads PRHDT; CDR2 reads FYEKMQ (reference sequence). The CDR3 DNA follows: TGTGCCAGCAGCTTAGACCTGAACTACGAGCAGTACTTC. Protein: CASSLDLNYEQYF.

The chain joins TRBV19 to TRBJ2-3; D gene uncertain. Germline values: CDR1 LNHDA, CDR2 SQIVND (reference sequence). This CDR3 spans 13 amino acids. The V gene lost 8 bases and the J gene lost 1 base, with 10 bases spanning the gap. Here the CDR3 DNA reads TGTGCCAGTTCTGGCAGCCGCACAGATACGCAGTATTTT. It is translated as CASSGSRTDTQYF.